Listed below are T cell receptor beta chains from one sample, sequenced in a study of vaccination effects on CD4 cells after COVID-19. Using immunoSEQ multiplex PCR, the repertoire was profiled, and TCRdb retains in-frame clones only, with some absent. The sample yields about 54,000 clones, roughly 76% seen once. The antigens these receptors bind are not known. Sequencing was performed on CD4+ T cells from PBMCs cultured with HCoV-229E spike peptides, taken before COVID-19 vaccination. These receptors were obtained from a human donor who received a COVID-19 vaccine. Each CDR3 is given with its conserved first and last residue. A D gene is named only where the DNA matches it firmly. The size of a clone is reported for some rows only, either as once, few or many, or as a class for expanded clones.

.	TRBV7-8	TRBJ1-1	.	CASSLSNAANTEAFF	TGTGCCAGCAGCTTATCGAATGCAGCGAACACTGAAGCTTTCTTT
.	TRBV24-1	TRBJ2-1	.	CATSDLIGGSYNEQFF	TGTGCCACCAGTGATTTAATCGGGGGATCCTACAATGAGCAGTTCTTC
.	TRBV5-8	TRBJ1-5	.	CASSFSPEPNQPQHF	TGTGCCAGCAGCTTTAGCCCAGAACCGAATCAGCCCCAGCATTTT
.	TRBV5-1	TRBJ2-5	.	CASRYGTPEETQYF	TGCGCCAGCAGGTATGGGACGCCCGAAGAGACCCAGTACTTC
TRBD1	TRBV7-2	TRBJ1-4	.	CASSLFDRAGEKLFF	TGTGCCAGCAGCTTATTTGACAGGGCGGGTGAAAAACTGTTTTTT
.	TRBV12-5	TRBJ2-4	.	CASGTGPPNIQYF	TGTGCTAGTGGCACGGGACCCCCAAACATTCAGTACTTC
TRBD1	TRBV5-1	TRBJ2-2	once	CASRLIFSGQTNTGELFF	TGCGCCAGCAGATTAATCTTCTCGGGACAGACGAACACCGGGGAGCTGTTTTTT
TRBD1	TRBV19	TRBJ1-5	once	CASTGQAYQPQHF	TGTGCCAGTACGGGACAGGCCTATCAGCCCCAGCATTTT
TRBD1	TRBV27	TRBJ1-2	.	CASGSRQGLSNYGYTF	TGTGCCAGCGGTTCGAGACAGGGCTTATCTAACTATGGCTACACCTTC
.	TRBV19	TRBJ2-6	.	CASGTGANVLTF	TGTGCCAGCGGGACTGGGGCCAACGTCCTGACTTTC
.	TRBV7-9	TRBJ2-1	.	CASSLMGGSYNEQFF	TGTGCCAGCAGCTTAATGGGGGGCTCCTACAATGAGCAGTTCTTC
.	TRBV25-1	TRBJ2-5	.	CASSRRPSGEETQYF	TGTGCCAGCAGCCGAAGGCCTTCTGGGGAAGAGACCCAGTACTTC
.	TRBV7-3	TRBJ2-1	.	CASSSDSYNEQFF	TGTGCCAGCAGTTCAGACTCCTACAATGAGCAGTTCTTC
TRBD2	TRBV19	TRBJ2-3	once	CASSLRTSGGYGDTQYF	TGTGCCAGTAGTCTCCGGACTAGCGGGGGGTATGGAGATACGCAGTATTTT
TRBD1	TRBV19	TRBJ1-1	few	CASSRQGLDTEAFF	TGTGCCAGTAGCCGACAGGGACTCGACACTGAAGCTTTCTTT
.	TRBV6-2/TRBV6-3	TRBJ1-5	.	CASSYVQGNQPQHF	TGTGCCAGCAGTTACGTTCAGGGGAATCAGCCCCAGCATTTT
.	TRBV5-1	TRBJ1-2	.	CASSLEFGGLYGYTF	TGCGCCAGCAGCTTGGAGTTCGGGGGGCTGTATGGCTACACCTTC
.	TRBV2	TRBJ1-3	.	CASSQNSGNTIYF	TGTGCCAGCAGCCAGAACTCTGGAAACACCATATATTTT
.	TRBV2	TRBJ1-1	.	CASSEGDLTEAFF	TGTGCCAGCAGTGAAGGGGATCTCACTGAAGCTTTCTTT
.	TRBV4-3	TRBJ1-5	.	CASSQEINNQPQHF	TGCGCCAGCAGCCAAGAGATTAACAATCAGCCCCAGCATTTT
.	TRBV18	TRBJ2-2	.	CASSPIQGQTGELFF	TGTGCCAGCTCACCCATACAAGGACAGACCGGGGAGCTGTTTTTT
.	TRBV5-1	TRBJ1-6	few	CASSLDILGSPLHF	TGCGCCAGCAGCCTCGACATTTTGGGTTCACCCCTCCACTTT
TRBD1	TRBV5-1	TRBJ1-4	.	CASSLGMLGQVSTNEKLFF	TGCGCCAGCAGCTTGGGAATGTTGGGACAGGTGTCAACTAATGAAAAACTGTTTTTT
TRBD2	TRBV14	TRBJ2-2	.	CASSRGLAGNTGELFF	TGTGCCAGCAGCCGGGGACTAGCGGGGAACACCGGGGAGCTGTTTTTT
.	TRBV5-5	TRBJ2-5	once	CASSLGFQDRETQYF	TGTGCCAGCAGCTTGGGATTTCAGGACAGAGAGACCCAGTACTTC
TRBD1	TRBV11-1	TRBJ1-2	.	CASSVGTGGNYGYTF	TGTGCCAGCAGCGTCGGGACAGGGGGCAACTATGGCTACACCTTC
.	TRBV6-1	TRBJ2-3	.	CASRRGSSTDTQYF	TGTGCCAGCAGGAGGGGGTCTAGCACAGATACGCAGTATTTT
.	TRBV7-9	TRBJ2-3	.	CASSLASVSTDTQYF	TGTGCCAGCAGCTTAGCAAGTGTTAGCACAGATACGCAGTATTTT
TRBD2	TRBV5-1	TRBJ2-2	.	CASSLRTSGGQTSPSNTGELFF	TGCGCCAGCAGCCTCCGGACTAGCGGGGGCCAGACGTCCCCTTCGAACACCGGGGAGCTGTTTTTT
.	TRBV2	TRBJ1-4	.	CASRRSRTDYNEKLFF	TGTGCCAGCAGGCGGTCCCGGACAGACTACAATGAAAAACTGTTTTTT
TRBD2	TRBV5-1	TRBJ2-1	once	CASSPRLAAEQFF	TGCGCCAGCAGCCCTAGACTAGCGGCTGAGCAGTTCTTC
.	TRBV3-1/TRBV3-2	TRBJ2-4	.	CASSHRTVAKNIQYF	TGTGCCAGCAGCCACCGGACAGTAGCCAAAAACATTCAGTACTTC
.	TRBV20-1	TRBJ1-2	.	CSARWGAGYTF	TGCAGTGCTAGATGGGGGGCTGGCTACACCTTC
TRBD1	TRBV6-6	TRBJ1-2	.	CASSYFETGAKGYTF	TGTGCCAGCAGTTACTTTGAGACAGGGGCCAAGGGCTACACCTTC
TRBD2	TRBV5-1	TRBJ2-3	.	CASSLVVSGGAGTDTQYF	TGCGCCAGCAGCTTGGTGGTTAGCGGGGGGGCCGGGACAGATACGCAGTATTTT
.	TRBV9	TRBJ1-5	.	CASSPTGREPQHF	TGTGCCAGCAGCCCCACGGGGAGGGAGCCCCAGCATTTT
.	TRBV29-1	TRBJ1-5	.	CSVVPTGGQPQHF	TGCAGCGTTGTTCCCACCGGGGGGCAGCCCCAGCATTTT
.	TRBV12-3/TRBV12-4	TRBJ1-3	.	CASSNTVNTIYF	TGTGCCAGCAGTAACACAGTAAACACCATATATTTT
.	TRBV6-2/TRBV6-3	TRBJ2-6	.	CASSSDRSGANVLTF	TGTGCCAGCAGCTCCGACAGATCCGGGGCCAACGTCCTGACTTTC
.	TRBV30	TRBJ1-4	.	CAWAAGRDEKLFF	TGTGCCTGGGCCGCAGGGAGGGATGAAAAACTGTTTTTT
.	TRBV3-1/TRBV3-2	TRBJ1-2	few	CASSLGGGTNYGYTF	TGTGCCAGCAGCCTAGGAGGGGGAACTAACTATGGCTACACCTTC
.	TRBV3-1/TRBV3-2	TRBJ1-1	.	CASSQRNTEAFF	TGTGCCAGCAGCCAACGGAACACTGAAGCTTTCTTT
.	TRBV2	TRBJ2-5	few	CASRAGQLETQYF	TGTGCCAGCAGGGCAGGACAGCTAGAGACCCAGTACTTC
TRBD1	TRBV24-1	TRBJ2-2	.	CATGRQGARYGELFF	TGTGCCACCGGGCGACAGGGGGCGCGTTACGGGGAGCTGTTTTTT
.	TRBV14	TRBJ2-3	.	CASSQADTQYF	TGTGCCAGCAGCCAAGCAGATACGCAGTATTTT
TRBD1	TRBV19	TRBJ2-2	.	CASSRDSLDPGELFF	TGTGCCAGTAGCCGGGACAGTTTGGATCCCGGGGAGCTGTTTTTT
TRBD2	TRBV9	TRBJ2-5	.	CASSEGLAGVSETQYF	TGTGCCAGCAGCGAAGGACTAGCGGGGGTATCTGAGACCCAGTACTTC
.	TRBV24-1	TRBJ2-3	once	CATSDPALGADTQYF	TGTGCCACCAGTGACCCAGCTTTAGGGGCAGATACGCAGTATTTT
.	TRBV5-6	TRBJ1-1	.	CASSRTANTEAFF	TGTGCCAGCAGCCGTACAGCGAACACTGAAGCTTTCTTT
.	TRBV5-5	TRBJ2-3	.	CASSLTVTSTDTQYF	TGTGCCAGCAGCTTGACAGTGACTAGCACAGATACGCAGTATTTT
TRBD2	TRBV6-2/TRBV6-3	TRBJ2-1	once	CASSYPGLAGGRYNEQFF	TGTGCCAGCAGTTATCCGGGACTAGCGGGGGGGCGCTACAATGAGCAGTTCTTC
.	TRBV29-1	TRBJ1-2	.	CSAYGQGYDGYTF	TGCAGCGCCTACGGGCAGGGATACGATGGCTACACCTTC
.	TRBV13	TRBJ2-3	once	CASSEQGGTDTQYF	TGTGCCAGCAGCGAGCAAGGGGGCACAGATACGCAGTATTTT